This T cell receptor beta chain was documented in a study of T cell changes during pregnancy in multiple sclerosis. V lost 3 bases to trimming and J lost 10 bases; unmatched junction nucleotides: 5. Germline lookup yields CDR1 SGDLS and CDR2 YYNGEE. This CDR3 contains 14 residues. Produced via immunoSEQ multiplex PCR; TCRdb's table is partial and in-frame only. Found here are about 51,000 clones, approximately 92% of them singletons; the top ten hold just over 0.65%. This TCR was sampled from a female donor with multiple sclerosis, enrolled in a pregnancy study. This specimen was CD4+ T cells from peripheral blood mononuclear cells, taken in the third trimester of pregnancy. V is TRBV9 and J is TRBJ2-1; 12 bases match TRBD2. The CDR3 spells CASSAGLAGREQFF. The CDR3 DNA reads TGTGCCAGCAGCGCCGGACTAGCGGGAAGAGAGCAGTTCTTC.